This T cell receptor beta chain was sequenced for a study of beta chain features in type 1 diabetes. Trimming took 2 bases from V and 4 from J; bases not matched to a gene: 9. Germline values: CDR1 MNHEY, CDR2 SVGAGI. The CDR3 totals 16 residues. Of note for this clone: What it recognizes is unknown.

Study outcomes and limitations: Comparison showed that naive, central memory and Treg TCRB repertoires appeared more similar among patients than among healthy donors. PCR might pick shorter templates more often, in the same way for patients and controls. Highly expressing activated T cells could be over-counted with a cDNA template.

Expressed TCRB transcripts were sequenced because the entire RNA isolate underwent reverse transcription. TCRdb's table, derived via immunoSEQ multiplex PCR, lists solely in-frame clones and lacks some. The data show 200,000 to 300,000 clones, with 12% to 15% seen just once and around 0.03% held by the top ten. Specimen: naive CD4+ T cells from blood. The gene calls are TRBV6-5 and TRBJ1-2, with 8 nucleotides matching TRBD1. This TCR came from a woman aged 40 to 49 in good health. The CDR3 here is CASSYGTGQPGYGYTF. In nucleotides, the CDR3 is TGTGCCAGCAGTTACGGGACAGGCCAACCCGGCTATGGCTACACCTTC.